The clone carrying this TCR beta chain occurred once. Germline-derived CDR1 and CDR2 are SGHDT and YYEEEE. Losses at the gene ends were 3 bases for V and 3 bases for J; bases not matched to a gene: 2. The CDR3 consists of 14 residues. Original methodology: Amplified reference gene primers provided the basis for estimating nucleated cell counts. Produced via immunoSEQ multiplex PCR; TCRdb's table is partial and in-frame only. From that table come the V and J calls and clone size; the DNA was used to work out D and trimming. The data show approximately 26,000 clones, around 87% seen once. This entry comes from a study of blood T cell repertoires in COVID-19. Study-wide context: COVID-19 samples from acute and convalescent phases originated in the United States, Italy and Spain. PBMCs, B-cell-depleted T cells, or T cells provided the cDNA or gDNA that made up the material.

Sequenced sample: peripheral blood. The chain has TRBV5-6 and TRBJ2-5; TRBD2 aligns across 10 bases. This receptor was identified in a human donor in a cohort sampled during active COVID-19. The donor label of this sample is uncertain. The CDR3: CASSSLAGEETQYF. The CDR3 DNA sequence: TGTGCCAGCAGCTCTCTAGCGGGGGAAGAGACCCAGTACTTC.